These T cell receptor beta chains were read from a single sample in a study of early T cells in non-severe SARS-CoV-2 infection. MiXCR, run by TCRdb on the 5' RACE reads, gives a single entry per CDR3 protein. This sample has some 81,000 distinct CDR3 sequences, with around 8.7% found just once. The sequenced sample was whole blood. The origin of the receptors is an adult who was a healthcare worker with PCR-confirmed SARS-CoV-2 infection or an uninfected control (not recorded which). The CDR3 runs from the conserved cysteine through the conserved F or W. Each record gives: D gene, V gene, J gene, clone size, CDR3 DNA, CDR3 protein. The D gene is left open where the match is weak. Expanded clones are given a class, and other clones once, few, many or no size at all.

d_call: TRBD1; v_call: TRBV24-1; j_call: TRBJ2-5; clone_size: few; cdr3_nt: TGTGCCACCAGTGAGCCAACAGGGGATGAAGAGACCCAGTACTTC; cdr3_aa: CATSEPTGDEETQYF
d_call: .; v_call: TRBV15; j_call: TRBJ2-5; clone_size: .; cdr3_nt: TGTGCCACCAGCGAGGGCCTGGAGGAAGGGACCCAGTACTTC; cdr3_aa: CATSEGLEEGTQYF
d_call: TRBD2; v_call: TRBV9; j_call: TRBJ2-7; clone_size: .; cdr3_nt: TGTGCCAGCAGCGTCGGGACTAGCGGGTTCTACGAGCAGTACTTC; cdr3_aa: CASSVGTSGFYEQYF
d_call: .; v_call: TRBV28; j_call: TRBJ1-2; clone_size: .; cdr3_nt: TGTGCCAGCAGTTGGTCGAACTATGGCTACACCTTC; cdr3_aa: CASSWSNYGYTF
d_call: .; v_call: TRBV6-1; j_call: TRBJ2-7; clone_size: few; cdr3_nt: TGTGCCAGCAGTGAGGAACATGGGTACGAGCAGTACTTC; cdr3_aa: CASSEEHGYEQYF
d_call: .; v_call: TRBV7-2; j_call: TRBJ1-1; clone_size: .; cdr3_nt: TGTGCCAGCAGCTTAACGCCGGGACGGACTGAAGCTTTCTTT; cdr3_aa: CASSLTPGRTEAFF
d_call: .; v_call: TRBV3-1; j_call: TRBJ2-5; clone_size: many; cdr3_nt: TGTGCCAGCAGCCAAGATTCGGAGACCCAGTACTTC; cdr3_aa: CASSQDSETQYF
d_call: .; v_call: TRBV3-1; j_call: TRBJ1-6; clone_size: few; cdr3_nt: TGTGCCAGCAGCCAAGAGACAGGAGCTAATTCACCCCTCCACTTT; cdr3_aa: CASSQETGANSPLHF
d_call: .; v_call: TRBV5-1; j_call: TRBJ2-7; clone_size: few; cdr3_nt: TGCGCCAGCAGCTTGGAAGGCAGATACGAGCAGTACTTC; cdr3_aa: CASSLEGRYEQYF
d_call: .; v_call: TRBV5-1; j_call: TRBJ2-2; clone_size: many; cdr3_nt: TGCGCCAGCAGCTCCGACTGGGGGAACACCGGGGAGCTGTTTTTT; cdr3_aa: CASSSDWGNTGELFF
d_call: .; v_call: TRBV9; j_call: TRBJ2-5; clone_size: .; cdr3_nt: TGTGCCAGCAGCGTAGAAGATCCGTGGGAGACCCAGTACTTC; cdr3_aa: CASSVEDPWETQYF
d_call: TRBD2; v_call: TRBV6-2/TRBV6-3; j_call: TRBJ2-1; clone_size: .; cdr3_nt: TGTGCCAGCAGTTCTACTAGCGGGAGGTCCTACAATGAGCAGTTCTTC; cdr3_aa: CASSSTSGRSYNEQFF
d_call: .; v_call: TRBV6-4; j_call: TRBJ2-1; clone_size: .; cdr3_nt: TGTGCCAGCAGTGTTGGGCAGCACAATGAGCAGTTCTTC; cdr3_aa: CASSVGQHNEQFF
d_call: TRBD1; v_call: TRBV15; j_call: TRBJ1-6; clone_size: many; cdr3_nt: TGTGCCACCAGCAGGGGACAGAAGAATTCACCCCTCCACTTT; cdr3_aa: CATSRGQKNSPLHF
d_call: TRBD2; v_call: TRBV20-1; j_call: TRBJ2-7; clone_size: many; cdr3_nt: TGCAGTGCTAGAGACTTGGGGACTAGTCGGTACGAGCAGTACTTC; cdr3_aa: CSARDLGTSRYEQYF
d_call: .; v_call: TRBV11-2; j_call: TRBJ2-3; clone_size: few; cdr3_nt: TGTGCCAGCAGCTTAGACCCTCCGGGGCTAGATACGCAGTATTTT; cdr3_aa: CASSLDPPGLDTQYF
d_call: TRBD2; v_call: TRBV6-2/TRBV6-3; j_call: TRBJ2-1; clone_size: many; cdr3_nt: TGTGCCAGCAGCCAATCCGGGACTAGCGGGAGGAAGCAGTTCTTC; cdr3_aa: CASSQSGTSGRKQFF
d_call: .; v_call: TRBV4-1; j_call: TRBJ1-6; clone_size: .; cdr3_nt: TGCGCCAGCAGCCAAGCTAACGGGCTTTCTTCACCCCTCCACTTT; cdr3_aa: CASSQANGLSSPLHF
d_call: TRBD1; v_call: TRBV12-3/TRBV12-4; j_call: TRBJ2-7; clone_size: few; cdr3_nt: TGTGCCAGCAGTCCCTCCGGACAGGCAGTCTACGAGCAGTACTTC; cdr3_aa: CASSPSGQAVYEQYF
d_call: .; v_call: TRBV20-1; j_call: TRBJ2-1; clone_size: many; cdr3_nt: TGCAGTGCTAGGGGGACTCTTTACAATGAGCAGTTCTTC; cdr3_aa: CSARGTLYNEQFF
d_call: TRBD1; v_call: TRBV28; j_call: TRBJ2-4; clone_size: few; cdr3_nt: TGTGCCAGCAGTTTTCGGACAGGGATGAGCATTCAGTACTTC; cdr3_aa: CASSFRTGMSIQYF
d_call: .; v_call: TRBV12-5; j_call: TRBJ2-3; clone_size: many; cdr3_nt: TGTGCTAGTGGTTTGGGGGCTCCAGATACGCAGTATTTT; cdr3_aa: CASGLGAPDTQYF
d_call: TRBD1; v_call: TRBV30; j_call: TRBJ2-2; clone_size: many; cdr3_nt: TGTGCCTGGAGTACAGGGGGCAGGGCCGGGGAGCTGTTTTTT; cdr3_aa: CAWSTGGRAGELFF
d_call: .; v_call: TRBV7-2; j_call: TRBJ2-7; clone_size: many; cdr3_nt: TGTGCCAGCAGCTTAGCCCCAGGGGGGTACTACGAGCAGTACTTC; cdr3_aa: CASSLAPGGYYEQYF
d_call: .; v_call: TRBV11-2; j_call: TRBJ2-7; clone_size: many; cdr3_nt: TGTGCCAGCAGCTTAGTCGCGGGCCACGAGCAGTACTTC; cdr3_aa: CASSLVAGHEQYF
d_call: .; v_call: TRBV20-1; j_call: TRBJ1-6; clone_size: many; cdr3_nt: TGCAGTGCTACTCATGGGGACATTACTTCACCCCTCCACTTT; cdr3_aa: CSATHGDITSPLHF
d_call: TRBD1; v_call: TRBV28; j_call: TRBJ2-7; clone_size: many; cdr3_nt: TGTGCCAGCAGTTCCCCTTCCGGACAGGGTAGCGAGCAGTACTTC; cdr3_aa: CASSSPSGQGSEQYF
d_call: .; v_call: TRBV10-2; j_call: TRBJ2-7; clone_size: .; cdr3_nt: TGCGCCAGCAGTCCGGGGAAGACGGTTTACGAGCAGTACTTC; cdr3_aa: CASSPGKTVYEQYF
d_call: .; v_call: TRBV5-1; j_call: TRBJ2-6; clone_size: many; cdr3_nt: TGCGCCAGCAGCCCACTACAGAGCTCTGGGGCCAACGTCCTGACTTTC; cdr3_aa: CASSPLQSSGANVLTF
d_call: TRBD2; v_call: TRBV20-1; j_call: TRBJ2-3; clone_size: few; cdr3_nt: TGCAGTGCCCCTACCCGGGGGGGAGTGTCGACAGATACGCAGTATTTT; cdr3_aa: CSAPTRGGVSTDTQYF
d_call: TRBD2; v_call: TRBV5-4; j_call: TRBJ2-5; clone_size: many; cdr3_nt: TGTGCCAGCAGCTCCGGGACTAGCGGGACAGAGACCCAGTACTTC; cdr3_aa: CASSSGTSGTETQYF
d_call: TRBD2; v_call: TRBV5-4; j_call: TRBJ2-5; clone_size: many; cdr3_nt: TGTGCCAGCAGCCGCGTTATCCTAGCGGGACCCCAAGAGACCCAGTACTTC; cdr3_aa: CASSRVILAGPQETQYF
d_call: .; v_call: TRBV5-1; j_call: TRBJ2-7; clone_size: few; cdr3_nt: TGCGCCAGCAGCTTGGAGATTGGACTACCTGGTGAGCAGTACTTC; cdr3_aa: CASSLEIGLPGEQYF
d_call: .; v_call: TRBV19; j_call: TRBJ2-5; clone_size: few; cdr3_nt: TGTGCCAGTAGGCCCCGCGGCTGGCAGGCCGAGACCCAGTACTTC; cdr3_aa: CASRPRGWQAETQYF
d_call: .; v_call: TRBV27; j_call: TRBJ2-2; clone_size: .; cdr3_nt: TGTGCCAGCAGAGCTAACAGCCGGACCGGGGAGCTGTTTTTT; cdr3_aa: CASRANSRTGELFF
d_call: .; v_call: TRBV7-9; j_call: TRBJ2-3; clone_size: .; cdr3_nt: TGTGCCAGCACTCTTCTTCGGGACTTTAGCACAGATACGCAGTATTTT; cdr3_aa: CASTLLRDFSTDTQYF
d_call: .; v_call: TRBV6-1; j_call: TRBJ2-3; clone_size: few; cdr3_nt: TGTGCCAGCATACGGAAGGCGCGGGACACAGATACGCAGTATTTT; cdr3_aa: CASIRKARDTDTQYF
d_call: .; v_call: TRBV6-1; j_call: TRBJ2-1; clone_size: many; cdr3_nt: TGTGCCAGCAGTCAAGGGGGAGACTACAATGAGCAGTTCTTC; cdr3_aa: CASSQGGDYNEQFF
d_call: .; v_call: TRBV6-1; j_call: TRBJ2-3; clone_size: .; cdr3_nt: TGTGCCAGCAGTGAAGGGCGGGACACAGATACGCAGTATTTT; cdr3_aa: CASSEGRDTDTQYF
d_call: .; v_call: TRBV21-1; j_call: TRBJ2-3; clone_size: few; cdr3_nt: TGTGCCAGCAGGGGGGGAAGCACAGATACGCAGTATTTT; cdr3_aa: CASRGGSTDTQYF
d_call: .; v_call: TRBV7-6; j_call: TRBJ2-2; clone_size: many; cdr3_nt: TGTGCCAGCAGCTTAGGGTCGTCGCAGTACACCGGGGAGCTGTTTTTT; cdr3_aa: CASSLGSSQYTGELFF
d_call: TRBD1; v_call: TRBV5-1; j_call: TRBJ2-5; clone_size: many; cdr3_nt: TGCGCCAGCACTTTCGGCGACAGGGGCCTCGAGACCCAGTACTTC; cdr3_aa: CASTFGDRGLETQYF
d_call: .; v_call: TRBV20-1; j_call: TRBJ2-7; clone_size: .; cdr3_nt: TGCAGTGCTAGAGAGGCGAGGACAGATACCCTACGAGTGCAGTACTTC; cdr3_aa: CSAREARTDTLRVQYF
d_call: .; v_call: TRBV28; j_call: TRBJ1-2; clone_size: many; cdr3_nt: TGTGCCAGCAGTATGGACAGTCCCAACTATGGCTACACCTTC; cdr3_aa: CASSMDSPNYGYTF
d_call: TRBD2; v_call: TRBV27; j_call: TRBJ2-7; clone_size: .; cdr3_nt: TGTGCCAGCAGTTTATACAGCGGGAGGCCGGGAGAGCAGTACTTC; cdr3_aa: CASSLYSGRPGEQYF
d_call: TRBD1; v_call: TRBV6-5; j_call: TRBJ1-1; clone_size: many; cdr3_nt: TGTGCCAGCAGAAGGACAGGGGATGTCGGAGCTTTCTTT; cdr3_aa: CASRRTGDVGAFF
d_call: .; v_call: TRBV11-2; j_call: TRBJ2-5; clone_size: few; cdr3_nt: TGTGCCAGCGGGGGTTTTGGAGAGACCCAGTACTTC; cdr3_aa: CASGGFGETQYF
d_call: .; v_call: TRBV20-1; j_call: TRBJ1-4; clone_size: many; cdr3_nt: TGCAGTGCCACTAGGGACGTTAATGAAAAACTGTTTTTT; cdr3_aa: CSATRDVNEKLFF
d_call: .; v_call: TRBV15; j_call: TRBJ2-3; clone_size: .; cdr3_nt: TGTGCCACCAGCGGGCTAGCTGGCACAGATACGCAGTATTTT; cdr3_aa: CATSGLAGTDTQYF
d_call: .; v_call: TRBV12-3/TRBV12-4; j_call: TRBJ1-1; clone_size: few; cdr3_nt: TGTGCCAGCAGTTCCTCTTTTCGGACTGAAGCTTTCTTT; cdr3_aa: CASSSSFRTEAFF
d_call: .; v_call: TRBV2; j_call: TRBJ1-4; clone_size: .; cdr3_nt: TGTGCCAGCAGTGCCGACAGGCAAGATAATGAAAAACTGTTTTTT; cdr3_aa: CASSADRQDNEKLFF
d_call: .; v_call: TRBV30; j_call: TRBJ2-1; clone_size: few; cdr3_nt: TGTGCCTGGGAATCCCTGGGAGGCCTTGGGACCAATGAGCAGCTCTTC; cdr3_aa: CAWESLGGLGTNEQLF
d_call: TRBD1; v_call: TRBV28; j_call: TRBJ2-1; clone_size: .; cdr3_nt: TGTGCCAGCAGATTCCCAGGGGGCCTGTACAATGAGCAGTTCTTC; cdr3_aa: CASRFPGGLYNEQFF
d_call: .; v_call: TRBV6-1; j_call: TRBJ1-1; clone_size: few; cdr3_nt: TGTGCCAGCAGTGAAGGGGGCAGGAGCGGGAACACTGAAGCTTTCTTT; cdr3_aa: CASSEGGRSGNTEAFF
d_call: .; v_call: TRBV20-1; j_call: TRBJ1-6; clone_size: few; cdr3_nt: TGCAGTGCTAGGTCCGGGACGGTATATTCACCCCTCCACTTT; cdr3_aa: CSARSGTVYSPLHF
d_call: TRBD2; v_call: TRBV11-2; j_call: TRBJ2-7; clone_size: many; cdr3_nt: TGTGCCAGCAGCCAGGTTGGGGCTAGCGGGAGATACGAGCAGTACTTC; cdr3_aa: CASSQVGASGRYEQYF
d_call: .; v_call: TRBV12-3/TRBV12-4; j_call: TRBJ2-1; clone_size: many; cdr3_nt: TGTGCCAGCAAATCCGGGAGCTCCTACAATGAGCAGTTCTTC; cdr3_aa: CASKSGSSYNEQFF
d_call: TRBD1; v_call: TRBV20-1; j_call: TRBJ1-6; clone_size: few; cdr3_nt: TGCAGTGCTGCCGCAGGGGGCCTCTATAATTCACCCCTCCACTTT; cdr3_aa: CSAAAGGLYNSPLHF
d_call: .; v_call: TRBV5-1; j_call: TRBJ2-2; clone_size: few; cdr3_nt: TGCGCCAGCAGCTCGGACCTGAACACCGGGGAGCTGTTTTTT; cdr3_aa: CASSSDLNTGELFF
d_call: TRBD1; v_call: TRBV4-1; j_call: TRBJ2-7; clone_size: few; cdr3_nt: TGCGCCAGCAGCCCACTAACGTCGGGACAGGGAACCTACGAGCAGTACTTC; cdr3_aa: CASSPLTSGQGTYEQYF